This is a list of T cell receptor beta chains from one sample in a study of beta chain features in type 1 diabetes. TCRdb keeps only in-frame clones here, not all; method: immunoSEQ multiplex PCR. The sample yields fewer than 400,000 clones, over 7% seen once. Sequencing input: central memory CD4+ T cells from blood. These receptors came from a man younger than 40 with type 1 diabetes. Both conserved end residues are part of each CDR3. The order of the fields is D gene, clone size, V gene, J gene, CDR3 protein, CDR3 DNA. D genes are given only for firm matches. The listing skips clone size in some rows; elsewhere it reads once, few, many or a size class.

TRBD1	.	TRBV4-3	TRBJ1-4	CASSQTGTGGQKLFF	TGCGCCAGCAGCCAAACCGGGACAGGGGGTCAAAAACTGTTTTTT
.	.	TRBV6-1	TRBJ1-2	CASSDREGGYTF	TGTGCCAGCAGTGACAGGGAGGGTGGCTACACCTTC
TRBD1	.	TRBV7-9	TRBJ1-1	CASSFMTGGRTEAFF	TGTGCCAGCAGCTTTATGACAGGGGGAAGGACTGAAGCTTTCTTT
.	many	TRBV21-1	TRBJ1-6	CASSFTSNKEDNSPLHF	TGTGCCAGCAGTTTTACCTCCAACAAGGAAGATAATTCACCCCTCCACTTT
.	few	TRBV7-9	TRBJ2-5	CASSLSGQETQYF	TGTGCCAGCAGCTTAAGCGGCCAAGAGACCCAGTACTTC
.	.	TRBV5-1	TRBJ1-1	CASSLGGSSVPEAFF	TGCGCCAGCAGCTTGGGTGGGAGTTCGGTCCCTGAAGCTTTCTTT
TRBD1	few	TRBV16	TRBJ2-1	CASSLNRGLRNEQFF	TGTGCCAGCAGCCTTAACAGGGGGCTAAGGAATGAGCAGTTCTTC
.	.	TRBV6-1	TRBJ2-7	CASSETDKSYEQYF	TGTGCCAGCAGCGAAACGGACAAGTCCTACGAGCAGTACTTC
TRBD1	.	TRBV9	TRBJ1-6	CASTRRQGEPLHF	TGTGCCAGCACCCGCCGACAGGGTGAACCCCTCCACTTT
.	.	TRBV4-3	TRBJ2-7	CASSQGQGIEQYF	TGCGCCAGCAGCCAGGGGCAGGGGATCGAGCAGTACTTC
.	.	TRBV9	TRBJ1-6	CASSVDGWSPLHF	TGTGCCAGCAGCGTCGACGGTTGGTCACCCCTCCACTTT
TRBD2	few	TRBV11-3	TRBJ2-1	CASSGGLAGGEQFF	TGTGCCAGCAGCGGAGGACTAGCGGGGGGCGAGCAGTTCTTC
.	.	TRBV11-3	TRBJ2-1	CASSLNGNEQFF	TGTGCCAGCAGCCTCAACGGTAATGAGCAGTTCTTC
.	few	TRBV7-2	TRBJ2-6	CASSSAGPESGANVLTF	TGTGCCAGCAGCTCCGCGGGGCCAGAGTCCGGGGCCAACGTCCTGACTTTC
TRBD1	many	TRBV29-1	TRBJ2-1	CSVSGTGDHEQFF	TGCAGCGTCTCAGGGACAGGGGACCATGAGCAGTTCTTC
TRBD1	few	TRBV27	TRBJ2-5	CASTSDRAAETQYF	TGTGCCAGCACCTCTGACAGGGCAGCAGAGACCCAGTACTTC
TRBD1	few	TRBV10-2	TRBJ1-2	CASRGPLTGGRIGGYTF	TGCGCCAGCAGAGGGCCCCTAACAGGGGGCAGGATCGGCGGCTACACCTTC
TRBD1	few	TRBV18	TRBJ1-4	CASSPVQGQGENEKLFF	TGTGCCAGCTCACCAGTCCAGGGACAGGGGGAGAATGAAAAACTGTTTTTT
.	.	TRBV18	TRBJ2-7	CASSPGYEQYF	TGTGCCAGCTCACCAGGGTACGAGCAGTACTTC
TRBD2	.	TRBV5-1	TRBJ2-1	CASSGTSGGRLNEQFF	TGCGCCAGCAGCGGAACTAGCGGGGGAAGATTGAATGAGCAGTTCTTC
TRBD1	.	TRBV7-2	TRBJ1-6	CASSSMGQGSSPLHF	TGTGCCAGCAGCTCTATGGGACAGGGTAGTTCACCCCTCCACTTT
TRBD2	few	TRBV29-1	TRBJ2-3	CSAETSVGTDTQYF	TGCAGCGCAGAGACTAGCGTGGGCACAGATACGCAGTATTTT
.	few	TRBV19	TRBJ1-5	CASSIMFQQEQPQHF	TGTGCCAGTAGTATAATGTTTCAGCAGGAGCAGCCCCAGCATTTT
.	.	TRBV4-1	TRBJ1-5	CASSQEGRGTEPQHF	TGCGCCAGCAGCCAAGAGGGTAGGGGTACGGAGCCCCAGCATTTT
TRBD1	few	TRBV7-9	TRBJ2-7	CASSSGTGVVYEQYF	TGTGCCAGCAGCTCTGGGACAGGGGTGGTCTACGAGCAGTACTTC
TRBD1	.	TRBV7-9	TRBJ1-2	CASSPGQSLGGYTF	TGTGCCAGCAGCCCGGGACAGAGCCTTGGGGGCTACACCTTC
.	few	TRBV5-1	TRBJ1-2	CASSDSVYGYTF	TGCGCCAGCAGCGACAGTGTTTATGGCTACACCTTC
.	few	TRBV29-1	TRBJ2-1	CSASPSYNEQFF	TGCAGCGCTAGCCCGTCCTACAATGAGCAGTTCTTC
.	few	TRBV5-1	TRBJ1-4	CASSLDGFGEKLFF	TGCGCCAGCAGCTTGGACGGGTTTGGTGAAAAACTGTTTTTT
.	.	TRBV7-9	TRBJ1-4	CASSPRFREKLFF	TGTGCCAGCAGCCCTAGATTTCGGGAAAAACTGTTTTTT
.	.	TRBV7-2	TRBJ2-5	CASSGGLVQETQYF	TGTGCCAGCAGCGGTGGACTGGTACAAGAGACCCAGTACTTC
.	few	TRBV13	TRBJ1-3	CASSLRGDYLGNTIYF	TGTGCCAGCAGCTTGAGGGGGGACTACCTTGGAAACACCATATATTTT
.	few	TRBV20-1	TRBJ2-7	CSAKAGDEQYF	TGCAGTGCAAAGGCGGGCGACGAGCAGTACTTC
.	few	TRBV2	TRBJ2-2	CASRRQTNTGELFF	TGTGCCAGCAGGCGACAGACGAACACCGGGGAGCTGTTTTTT
.	few	TRBV5-6	TRBJ1-1	CASSYAPGDNTEAFF	TGTGCCAGCAGCTATGCGCCGGGGGACAACACTGAAGCTTTCTTT
TRBD1	.	TRBV7-2	TRBJ1-2	CASSLPKRAEDRGPGYTF	TGTGCCAGCAGCTTACCAAAACGGGCCGAGGACAGGGGGCCTGGCTACACCTTC
.	.	TRBV20-1	TRBJ2-1	CSARGSGEQFF	TGCAGTGCTAGAGGTTCCGGTGAGCAGTTCTTC
.	few	TRBV7-6	TRBJ2-7	CASSLNMDAGEQYF	TGTGCCAGCAGCTTAAATATGGACGCCGGCGAGCAGTACTTC
.	.	TRBV9	TRBJ2-3	CASSDWGNGGDTQYF	TGTGCCAGCAGCGATTGGGGAAATGGTGGAGATACGCAGTATTTT
TRBD1	few	TRBV19	TRBJ1-5	CASSMEFRDRGVRQPQHF	TGTGCCAGTAGTATGGAATTCCGGGACAGGGGAGTACGTCAGCCCCAGCATTTT
TRBD1	.	TRBV20-1	TRBJ2-7	CSAQQGYEQYF	TGCAGTGCTCAACAGGGGTACGAGCAGTACTTC
.	many	TRBV21-1	TRBJ2-7	CASSKARGHPYEQYF	TGTGCCAGCAGCAAAGCCCGGGGGCACCCCTACGAGCAGTACTTC
TRBD2	few	TRBV5-1	TRBJ2-2	CASSSTGLAGNTGELFF	TGCGCCAGCAGCTCAACTGGACTAGCGGGGAACACCGGGGAGCTGTTTTTT
.	.	TRBV9	TRBJ2-5	CASSVGATGSGPETQYF	TGTGCCAGCAGCGTAGGTGCCACCGGTTCGGGCCCAGAGACCCAGTACTTC
TRBD1	many	TRBV4-3	TRBJ2-1	CASSQALGQDKYNEQFF	TGCGCCAGCAGCCAGGCCCTCGGACAGGACAAATACAATGAGCAGTTCTTC